A selection of T cell receptor beta chains follows, all from one sample in a study of blood T cell repertoires in COVID-19. TCRdb keeps only in-frame clones here, not all; method: immunoSEQ multiplex PCR. The table lists a few hundred thousand clones, about 85% of them singletons. Material: PBMCs or T cells enriched from blood (not recorded which). The receptors originated from a woman in her forties or fifties who had been exposed to COVID-19. CDR3s include the opening cysteine and the closing phenylalanine or tryptophan. D genes are given only for firm matches. A row's size may be missing; if present it is once, few, many or a size class.

v_gene	d_gene	abundance	j_gene	CDR3aa	CDR3nt
TRBV3-1/TRBV3-2	.	.	TRBJ1-2	CASSPDGRETNYGYTF	TGTGCCAGCAGCCCCGACGGACGGGAGACTAACTATGGCTACACCTTC
TRBV6-5	TRBD2	.	TRBJ2-1	CASGLAGGNEQFF	TGTGCCAGCGGACTAGCGGGGGGCAATGAGCAGTTCTTC
TRBV9	.	.	TRBJ2-3	CASSPRTGGSDTQYF	TGTGCCAGCAGCCCCCGGACTGGTGGGTCAGATACGCAGTATTTT
TRBV7-2	TRBD1	.	TRBJ1-3	CASSLGQASGNTIYF	TGTGCCAGCAGCTTGGGACAGGCCTCTGGAAACACCATATATTTT
TRBV3-1/TRBV3-2	.	.	TRBJ1-1	CASSQGGTEAFF	TGTGCCAGCAGCCAAGGAGGGACTGAAGCTTTCTTT
TRBV14	.	.	TRBJ2-5	CASSQGPLTQYF	TGTGCCAGCAGCCAAGGCCCCCTAACCCAGTACTTC
TRBV6-4	TRBD2	.	TRBJ2-3	CASSVGIAGARGTDTQYF	TGTGCCAGCAGTGTTGGAATAGCGGGGGCCCGCGGCACAGATACGCAGTATTTT
TRBV9	.	once	TRBJ2-7	CASSVTTRGEQYF	TGTGCCAGCAGCGTGACAACCCGGGGGGAGCAGTACTTC
TRBV5-5	TRBD1	.	TRBJ1-6	CASSTGQEINKSPLHF	TGTGCCAGCAGCACGGGACAGGAAATTAATAAGTCACCCCTCCACTTT
TRBV11-1	.	.	TRBJ2-7	CASSLDRGGNYEQYF	TGTGCCAGCAGCTTAGATCGTGGTGGCAACTACGAGCAGTACTTC
TRBV11-2	.	once	TRBJ1-1	CASSLFPDRLNTEAFF	TGTGCCAGCAGCTTATTTCCTGACAGATTGAACACTGAAGCTTTCTTT
TRBV7-6	.	.	TRBJ1-1	CASRPKEGTTEAFF	TGTGCCAGCAGACCTAAGGAGGGAACCACTGAAGCTTTCTTT
TRBV10-1	TRBD1	few	TRBJ2-7	CASPRDRYYEQYF	TGCGCCAGTCCTCGGGACAGATACTACGAGCAGTACTTC
TRBV18	.	.	TRBJ1-1	CASSPKGMGNTEAFF	TGTGCCAGCTCACCAAAGGGGATGGGTAACACTGAAGCTTTCTTT
TRBV7-9	.	.	TRBJ2-3	CASSLVGQITDTQYF	TGTGCCAGCAGCTTAGTGGGGCAGATCACAGATACGCAGTATTTT
TRBV19	.	.	TRBJ1-1	CASSTNRVNEAFF	TGTGCCAGTAGTACTAACAGGGTGAATGAAGCTTTCTTT
TRBV5-4	TRBD1	.	TRBJ1-1	CASRSSRGPPMNTEAFF	TGTGCCAGCCGATCTAGCAGGGGGCCCCCGATGAACACTGAAGCTTTCTTT
TRBV4-3	.	few	TRBJ2-3	CASSLLLRGTQYF	TGCGCCAGCAGCCTACTACTTCGGGGGACGCAGTATTTT
TRBV28	.	.	TRBJ2-2	CASSRRAGSNTGELFF	TGTGCCAGCAGTCGGCGGGCAGGCTCGAACACCGGGGAGCTGTTTTTT
TRBV11-2	.	.	TRBJ1-1	CASSSPRDRMNTEAFF	TGTGCCAGCAGCTCCCCCCGGGATAGGATGAACACTGAAGCTTTCTTT
TRBV27	.	.	TRBJ1-6	CASTGGGESPLHF	TGTGCCAGCACGGGCGGAGGTGAATCACCCCTCCACTTT
TRBV9	.	.	TRBJ2-1	CASGGRYNEQFF	TGTGCCAGCGGAGGGAGGTACAATGAGCAGTTCTTC
TRBV11-2	.	.	TRBJ1-1	CASSLVVGGTVNTEAFF	TGTGCCAGCAGCTTAGTTGTAGGAGGGACCGTGAACACTGAAGCTTTCTTT
TRBV10-2	.	.	TRBJ1-6	CASSETRNSPLHF	TGCGCCAGCAGTGAGACGAGAAATTCACCCCTCCACTTT
TRBV5-1	.	.	TRBJ1-4	CASTPTGGVGEKLFF	TGCGCCAGCACTCCTACGGGGGGCGTAGGCGAAAAACTGTTTTTT
TRBV2	.	.	TRBJ2-7	CASRGGRVGYEQYF	TGTGCCAGCAGGGGGGGGCGAGTGGGCTACGAGCAGTACTTC
TRBV7-9	.	.	TRBJ1-1	CASSLRRDNPNTEAFF	TGTGCCAGCAGCTTACGCCGGGACAACCCGAACACTGAAGCTTTCTTT
TRBV15	.	.	TRBJ1-3	CATSRDRAGNTIYF	TGTGCCACCAGCAGAGACAGGGCTGGAAACACCATATATTTT
TRBV18	.	.	TRBJ1-1	CASSLRRAEAFF	TGTGCCAGCTCACTCAGGAGGGCTGAAGCTTTCTTT
TRBV7-3	.	once	TRBJ1-3	CASSFESSGNTIYF	TGTGCCAGCAGCTTCGAGAGCTCTGGAAACACCATATATTTT
TRBV28	.	.	TRBJ1-4	CASSPPSTNEKLFF	TGTGCCAGCAGCCCCCCCTCAACTAATGAAAAACTGTTTTTT
TRBV30	TRBD1	.	TRBJ1-3	CAHKGTAGNTIYF	TGTGCCCACAAAGGGACAGCTGGAAACACCATATATTTT
TRBV3-1/TRBV3-2	.	few	TRBJ1-2	CASSQYQGAGYTF	TGTGCCAGCAGCCAATACCAGGGCGCTGGCTACACCTTC
TRBV18	.	.	TRBJ1-3	CASSPTGMSGNTIYF	TGTGCCAGCTCACCGACCGGGATGTCTGGAAACACCATATATTTT
TRBV11-1	.	once	TRBJ1-3	CASSPQVYSGNTIYF	TGTGCCAGCAGCCCGCAGGTCTACTCTGGAAACACCATATATTTT
TRBV5-6	.	.	TRBJ2-1	CASSLGETRLGGNEQFF	TGTGCCAGCAGCCTGGGGGAGACTAGGCTCGGGGGCAATGAGCAGTTCTTC
TRBV28	.	.	TRBJ1-1	CASSLIGTRPLEAFF	TGTGCCAGCAGTTTAATTGGTACCCGTCCACTGGAAGCTTTCTTT
TRBV9	TRBD1	.	TRBJ1-6	CASSVGQGEGSPLHF	TGTGCCAGCAGCGTAGGACAGGGGGAGGGTTCACCCCTCCACTTT
TRBV29-1	.	.	TRBJ2-1	CSAGGGGGVEQFF	TGCAGCGCCGGCGGCGGGGGCGGAGTTGAGCAGTTCTTC
TRBV18	.	.	TRBJ1-4	CASSPEQGQLFF	TGTGCCAGCTCACCAGAGCAGGGGCAACTGTTTTTT
TRBV7-8	.	.	TRBJ2-1	CASSFNPGGLAPGSYNEQFF	TGTGCCAGCAGCTTTAACCCGGGGGGCCTGGCCCCGGGCTCCTACAATGAGCAGTTCTTC
TRBV9	TRBD1	once	TRBJ1-2	CASSGGTVWRDGYTF	TGTGCCAGCAGCGGAGGGACAGTTTGGAGGGATGGCTACACCTTC
TRBV7-9	.	.	TRBJ2-3	CASSLQGRADTQYF	TGTGCCAGCAGCTTACAGGGTCGCGCAGATACGCAGTATTTT
TRBV5-1	.	.	TRBJ1-6	CASSLGESYNSPLHF	TGCGCCAGCAGCTTGGGAGAATCCTATAATTCACCCCTCCACTTT
TRBV12-5	.	.	TRBJ1-1	CASGLQGEAFF	TGTGCTAGTGGTCTACAGGGTGAGGCTTTCTTT
TRBV11-3	.	.	TRBJ1-3	CASSSSRGNTIYF	TGTGCCAGCAGCTCATCCAGGGGAAACACCATATATTTT